The 17 T cell receptor beta chains presented below share a single source sample, sequenced in a study of CD8 T cells in Susac syndrome. With random hexamers, reverse transcription was performed on 0.5 to 1 ug of RNA. TCRdb reprocessed the immunoSEQ multiplex PCR reads with MiXCR, giving one entry per CDR3 protein. The sample carries 110,000 to 150,000 distinct CDR3 sequences, approximately 95% recorded once. Sequenced input: CD8+ T cells from PBMCs. The receptors stem from a human donor in good health.

This chain connects TRBV7-9 to TRBJ2-7; D gene uncertain. V lost 2 bases and J lost 6, with 8 bases in between. The germline V gene encodes CDR1 SEHNR and CDR2 FQNEAQ (reference sequence). The CDR3 contains 12 residues. CDR3 sequence: CASSLSPSEQYF. Written as DNA, the CDR3 is TGTGCCAGCAGCTTATCCCCCAGCGAGCAGTACTTC. Full variable domain (missing parts from reference TRBV7-9 and TRBJ2-7): DTGVSQNPRHKITKRGQNVTFRCDPISEHNRLYWYRQTLGQGPEFLTYFQNEAQLEKSRLLSDRFSAERPKGSFSTLEIQRTEQGDSAMYLCASSLSPSEQYFGPGTRLTVT.

A note on this clonotype: One junction end does not reproduce the germline sequence, and a read error may be involved. The chain is built from TRBV3-1 and TRBJ2-2; maybe TRBD2 (6 bases). The V gene's germline CDR1 is LGHDT and CDR2 YNNKEL (reference sequence). The CDR3 totals 13 residues. In DNA, the CDR3 is TGTGCCAGCAGCCAAGAGGGGCCCGGGGGGCTGTTTTTT. Protein: CASSQEGPGGLFF.

The chain links TRBV5-1 to TRBJ2-3; perhaps TRBD1 as D (6 bases). V lost 0 bases to trimming and J lost 3 bases, with 8 bases between them. Germline CDR1 and CDR2: SGHRS and YFSETQ. There are 14 residues in the CDR3. This CDR3 reads CASSLGQETDTQYF. In nucleotides, the CDR3 is TGCGCCAGCAGCTTGGGACAGGAAACAGATACGCAGTATTTT. Using reference TRBV5-1 and TRBJ2-3 for the parts outside the CDR3, the full variable domain is KAGVTQTPRYLIKTRGQQVTLSCSPISGHRSVSWYQQTPGQGLQFLFEYFSETQRNKGNFPGRFSGRQFSNSRSEMNVSTLELGDSALYLCASSLGQETDTQYFGPGTRLTVL.

The V gene is TRBV19, the J gene TRBJ1-5, with D uncertain. The CDR3 totals 13 residues. CDR1 LNHDA and CDR2 SQIVND come from the germline V gene (reference sequence). With 3 bases removed from V and 4 bases from J, the gap between germline ends came to 7 bases. CDR3 in amino acids: CASSIYGNQPQHF. The CDR3 DNA reads as TGTGCCAGTAGTATCTACGGGAATCAGCCCCAGCATTTT. Full variable domain (rest looked up from reference TRBV19 and TRBJ1-5): DGGITQSPKYLFRKEGQNVTLSCEQNLNHDAMYWYRQDPGQGLRLIYYSQIVNDFQKGDIAEGYSVSREKKESFPLTVTSAQKNPTAFYLCASSIYGNQPQHFGDGTRLSIL.

This chain connects TRBV5-4 to TRBJ2-5, with 8 bases aligning to TRBD2. The CDR3 has 14 amino acids. V lost 4 bases and J lost 3; bases outside the gene matches: 5. CDR1 SGHNT and CDR2 YYREEE come from the germline V gene (reference sequence). This chain's CDR3 is CASSPGAGEETQYF. For the CDR3, the DNA is TGTGCCAGCAGCCCCGGAGCGGGGGAAGAGACCCAGTACTTC.

The chain carries TRBV29-1 and TRBJ1-1; possibly TRBD1 for D (5 bases). V lost 2 bases, J lost 12 bases, and 13 bases lay in between. Germline loops: CDR1 SQVTM, CDR2 ANQGSEA. This CDR3 is 11 amino acids long. Here the CDR3 DNA reads TGCAGCGTTGAAACAACAGGTGGATCTTTCTTT. Protein sequence: CSVETTGGSFF.

This rearrangement joins TRBV6-6 to TRBJ2-3, with D perhaps TRBD2 (6 bases). From germline, CDR1 is MNHNY and CDR2 SVGAGI (reference sequence). The V and J ends lost 0 bases and 3 bases respectively, with 7 bases between them. CDR3 length: 14 residues. This chain's CDR3 is CASSYSLATDTQYF. CDR3 coding DNA: TGTGCCAGCAGTTACTCACTAGCAACAGATACGCAGTATTTT.

This rearrangement joins TRBV7-3 to TRBJ2-7, with 13 bases fitting TRBD2. Germline V CDR1 and CDR2: SGHTA, FQGTGA. Unmatched junction bases numbered 12, after V lost 6 bases and J lost 7 bases. The CDR3 is 16 residues long. This CDR3 is CASRAAGLAGSSEQYF. The DNA for the CDR3 is TGTGCCAGCAGGGCGGCGGGACTAGCGGGATCGAGTGAGCAGTACTTC.

The V gene is TRBV5-6, the J gene TRBJ1-2; unclear D gene. Trimming shortened V by 3 bases and J by 6 bases, and 9 bases separated the two germline ends. CDR3 length equals 12 residues. The V gene's germline CDR1 is SGHDT and CDR2 YYEEEE. The CDR3 protein is CASSSQANGYTF. In DNA, the CDR3 is TGTGCCAGCAGCTCGCAGGCTAATGGCTACACCTTC.

Here the CDR3 reads CASTDGLADYNEQFF. CDR3 sequence (DNA): TGTGCCAGCACCGATGGACTAGCGGATTACAATGAGCAGTTCTTC. The V gene is TRBV7-2, the J gene TRBJ2-1, with 10 bases identical to TRBD2. Trimming removed 7 bases from V and 4 bases from J; junction bases left unmatched: 7. The CDR3 runs to 15 residues. Germline-derived CDR1 and CDR2 are SGHTA and FQGNSA.

The rearrangement links TRBV15 to TRBJ2-1, with D tentatively TRBD2 (6 bases). V was shortened by 2 bases and J by 10 bases, with 9 bases between the two germline ends. The germline CDR1 and CDR2 sequences are LNHNV and YYDKDF (reference sequence). The CDR3 is made up of 12 amino acids. In DNA form, the CDR3 reads TGTGCCACCAGCAGACTCACTAGCGAGCAGTTCTTC. This gives the protein CATSRLTSEQFF.

The rearrangement uses TRBV27 and TRBJ2-7, with 7 bases matching TRBD1. This CDR3 contains 13 residues. The V and J ends lost 4 bases and 4 bases, in that order; junction bases with no gene match: 4. The V gene's germline CDR1 is MNHEY and CDR2 SMNVEV (reference sequence). CDR3 sequence (DNA): TGTGCCAGCAGTTCGGCAGGGGGATACGAGCAGTACTTC. The encoded protein is CASSSAGGYEQYF.

V and J are TRBV27 and TRBJ2-7, with TRBD2 matching over 9 bases. The V and J ends lost 0 bases and 4 bases, in that order; junction bases with no gene match: 7. This CDR3 has 16 amino acids. Germline-derived CDR1 and CDR2 are MNHEY and SMNVEV (reference sequence). Written as DNA, the CDR3 is TGTGCCAGCAGTTTATCGGTAACTAGCGGGTTGTACGAGCAGTACTTC. The encoded protein is CASSLSVTSGLYEQYF.

The chain joins TRBV29-1 to TRBJ2-1, with D maybe TRBD1 (6 bases). The CDR3 covers 12 residues. V lost 2 bases, J lost 8 bases, and 10 bases lay in between. Germline CDR1 SQVTM, CDR2 ANQGSEA. CDR3 DNA sequence: TGCAGCGTTGAAACCCCAGGGGATGAGCAGTTCTTC. It encodes CSVETPGDEQFF.

The genes are TRBV6-5 and TRBJ1-2; D gene unclear. V gave up 0 bases and J gave up 2 bases, with 7 bases separating them. This CDR3 contains 14 residues. CDR1 and CDR2 (germline): MNHEY, SVGAGI. The CDR3 DNA follows: TGTGCCAGCAGTTACTCGTTGACCAACTATGGCTACACCTTC. As protein: CASSYSLTNYGYTF.

V is TRBV20-1 and J is TRBJ2-3; TRBD2 matches 10 bases. Germline lookup yields CDR1 DFQATT and CDR2 SNEGSKA (reference sequence). V was clipped by 1 base and J by 5 bases; unmatched bases: 9. This CDR3 has 16 residues. CDR3 in amino acids: CSARGTPTSGRDTQYF. DNA of the CDR3: TGCAGTGCTAGAGGAACCCCGACTAGCGGGCGAGATACGCAGTATTTT.

This clonotype has a handful of counts. The V gene is TRBV15, the J gene TRBJ2-1; TRBD2 matches 9 bases. V shed 5 bases and J 4 bases; nucleotides not matched to a gene: 6. The CDR3 has 15 residues. CDR1 and CDR2 (germline): LNHNV, YYDKDF (reference sequence). The CDR3 loop reads CATSRRSGGYNEQFF. For the CDR3, the DNA is TGTGCCACCAGCCGACGGAGCGGGGGGTACAATGAGCAGTTCTTC.